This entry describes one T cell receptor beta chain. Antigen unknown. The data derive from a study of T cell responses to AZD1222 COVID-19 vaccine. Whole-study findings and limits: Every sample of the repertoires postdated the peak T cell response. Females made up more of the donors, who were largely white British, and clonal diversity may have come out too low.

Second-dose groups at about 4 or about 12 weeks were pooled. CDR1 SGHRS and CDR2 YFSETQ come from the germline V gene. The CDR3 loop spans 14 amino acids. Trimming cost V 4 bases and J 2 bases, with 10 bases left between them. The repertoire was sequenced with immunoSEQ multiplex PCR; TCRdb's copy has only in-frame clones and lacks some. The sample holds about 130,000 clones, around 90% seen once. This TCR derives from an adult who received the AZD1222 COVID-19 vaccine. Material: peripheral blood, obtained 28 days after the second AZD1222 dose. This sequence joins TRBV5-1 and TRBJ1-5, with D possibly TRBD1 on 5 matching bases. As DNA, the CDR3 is TGCGCCAGCAGCGAGGGGCATGGCAATCAGCCCCAGCATTTT. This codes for CASSEGHGNQPQHF.